The present entry profiles one TCR gamma chain with its context. This clone is characterized as large (0.1 to 1%). The target of this receptor is not known. Base qualities are not recorded, but no much larger clone differs from it by a single base. This sample stems from a study of Vγ9Vδ2 T cells in congenital toxoplasmosis (dated by TCRdb to the early 2020s). With regard to the full study: To diagnose congenital toxoplasmosis, IgG, IgM and IgA serology, Western blot and an in-house interferon-gamma release assay were used. In this study, researchers looked at the gamma and delta chain CDR3 repertoires of sorted blood gammadelta T cells, comparing infants congenitally infected with T. gondii against uninfected infants. Repertoires were sequenced from infants at 2 months after birth and at 1 year of age. TCR sequencing was performed on about 5 infected and about ten uninfected infants at 2 months and on 3 infected and 4 uninfected infants at 1 year. Beyond this particular receptor, the publication reports: Germline-encoded fetal-type TRDV2 CDR3 sequences seemed to be more prevalent in infected than in uninfected approximately 2-month-old infants, with an in utero expansion footprint being suggested. Compared with uninfected infants, infected infants at 2 months appeared to have fewer N additions in their TRGV9 and TRDV2 CDR3s, and this was especially true for TRDV2-TRDJ1 sequences. Two months was the earliest age with enough suitable sample material for TCR repertoire analysis, so newborn repertoires were not sequenced. Both infected and uninfected infants showed high prevalence of a public TRGV9 clonotype. At 1 year of age, repertoire differences between infected and uninfected infants were less clear than at 2 months.

Using SuperScript II, cDNA was generated through template-switch reverse transcription, with TRGC- and TRDC-specific primers combined in a single tube. The TRGC primer was designed for binding to both the TRGC1 and TRGC2 constant genes. TRG and TRD amplification used the KAPA Real-Time Library Amplification Kit, with AMPure XP bead purification between steps. Index PCR with the Nextera XT Index Kit was used to attach Illumina sequencing adapters. An Illumina MiSeq running the V2 300 kit was used to sequence the TRG and TRD amplicons, producing 150 bp paired-end reads. As for how the authors treated the data: Before any further analysis, FastQC version 0.11.8 was used to assess read quality. Reads were aligned against the TRG or TRD reference genes from GenBank, and CDR3 sequences were constructed using MiXCR version 3.0.3. MiXCR defaults were kept, except that TRDD gene segments were assembled using 3 rather than 5 consecutive nucleotides. N additions, CDR3 length, J segment length and clonotype sharing between samples were computed with VDJtools version 1.2.1. CDR3 sequences that were out of frame or contained stop codons were left out of the analysis. The overlap of infant repertoires with previously published Vgamma9Vdelta2 repertoires from fetal, cord blood and adult blood was compared. TCRdb reprocessed the public data with the CATT caller; entries with the same nucleotide sequence were combined afterwards. V and J calls and clone size were set by TCRdb, not the authors. Across this sample there are roughly 210 gamma-chain clones, with about 10% seen only once. The ten largest account for over 35% of the sample.

V has 0 bases trimmed and J has 9 bases trimmed; junction bases matching no gene number 22. CDR1 EGSNGY and CDR2 YDSYNSKV are derived from the germline V gene. The CDR3 runs 19 amino acids, cysteine and phenylalanine included. Solely the CDR3 DNA is kept, with 57 bases framed from the first base. Mothers of both infected and uninfected infants received the same treatment, using spiramycin and/or pyrimethamine plus sulfadiazine plus folinic acid. All infants, infected and uninfected, were born by term delivery after more than 37 weeks of gestation. About 1 mL of blood was turned into PBMCs through Lymphoprep gradient centrifugation, and the PBMCs were then cryopreserved in liquid nitrogen and sent to Belgium. After thawing, the PBMCs were labeled with Zombie NIR viability dye and stained with antibodies against CD3, TCR gammadelta, Vgamma9 and Vdelta2. Sorting of CD3+ TCRgammadelta+ T cells was performed on a FACSAria III, reaching a mean purity of roughly 98%. The RNeasy Micro Kit was used to isolate RNA from some 10,000 sorted gammadelta T cells per sample. The infants were born to mothers who were enrolled with primary T. gondii infection during pregnancy. The infants' peripheral blood was drawn at an outpatient microbiology and virology center located in Pavia, Italy.

The chain was built from TRGV2 and TRGJP1. The sequenced material came from gamma-delta T cells from blood. This TCR was sampled from a child under 10 years old born to a mother with Toxoplasma gondii infection during pregnancy, either congenitally infected or uninfected (not recorded which). CDR3 region: CATWDGLRPAFCERWFKIF. The DNA reads as follows: TGTGCCACCTGGGACGGGCTACGGCCGGCGTTTTGCGAGCGTTGGTTCAAGATATTT.